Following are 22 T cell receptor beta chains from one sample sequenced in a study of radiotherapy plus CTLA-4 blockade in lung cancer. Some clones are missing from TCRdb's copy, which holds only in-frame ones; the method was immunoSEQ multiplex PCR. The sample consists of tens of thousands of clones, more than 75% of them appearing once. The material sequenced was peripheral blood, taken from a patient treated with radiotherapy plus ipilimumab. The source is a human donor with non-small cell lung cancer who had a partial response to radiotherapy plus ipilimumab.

CDR3 nucleotides: TGTGCCAGCAGTTTACGGCACGGGAAACAGGGGCCTCATCCACCCGATACGCAGTATTTT. It is translated as CASSLRHGKQGPHPPDTQYF. The V call is TRBV28, the J call TRBJ2-3; 7 nucleotides align to TRBD1. Germline CDR1 and CDR2: MDHEN and SYDVKM. The CDR3 covers 20 residues. The junction had 23 bases not matched to a gene; V was cut back by 2 bases and J by 6 bases.

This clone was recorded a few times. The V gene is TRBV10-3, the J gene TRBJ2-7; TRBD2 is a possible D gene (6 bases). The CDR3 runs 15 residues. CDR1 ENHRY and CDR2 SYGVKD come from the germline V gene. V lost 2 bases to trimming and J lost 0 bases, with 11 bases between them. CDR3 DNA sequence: TGTGCCATCAGTGAGGGTAGCGGCTACTCCTACGAGCAGTACTTC. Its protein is CAISEGSGYSYEQYF.

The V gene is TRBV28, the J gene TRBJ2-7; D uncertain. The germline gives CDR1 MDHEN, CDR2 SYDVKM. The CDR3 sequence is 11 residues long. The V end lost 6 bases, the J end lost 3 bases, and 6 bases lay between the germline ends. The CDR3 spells CASSSGYEQYF. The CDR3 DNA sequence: TGTGCCAGCAGCTCCGGCTACGAGCAGTACTTC.

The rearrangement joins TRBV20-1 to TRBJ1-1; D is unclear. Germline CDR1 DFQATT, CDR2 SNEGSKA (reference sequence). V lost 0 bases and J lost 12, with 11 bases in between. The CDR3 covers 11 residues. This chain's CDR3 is CSARDRGVTFF. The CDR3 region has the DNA TGCAGTGCTAGAGATCGGGGTGTGACTTTCTTT.

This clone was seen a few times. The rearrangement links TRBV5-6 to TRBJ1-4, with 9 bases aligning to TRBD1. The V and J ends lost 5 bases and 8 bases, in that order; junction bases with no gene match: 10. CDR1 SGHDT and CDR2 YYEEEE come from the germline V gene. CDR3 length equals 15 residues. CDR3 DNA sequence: TGTGCCAGCAGTTACACCGGGACAGGGTTCGAAAAACTGTTTTTT. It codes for CASSYTGTGFEKLFF. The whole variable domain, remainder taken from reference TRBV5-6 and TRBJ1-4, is DAGVTQSPTHLIKTRGQQVTLRCSPKSGHDTVSWYQQALGQGPQFIFQYYEEEERQRGNFPDRFSGHQFPNYSSELNVNALLLGDSALYLCASSYTGTGFEKLFFGSGTQLSVL.

In DNA form, the CDR3 reads TGTGCCAGCAGACAGGGAACGGCCTACGAGCAGTACTTC. Protein: CASRQGTAYEQYF. This chain connects TRBV2 to TRBJ2-7, with D possibly matching TRBD1 (6 bases). From germline, CDR1 is SNHLY and CDR2 FYNNEI. Trimming cost V 6 bases and J 2 bases, with 11 bases left between them. The CDR3 sequence is 13 residues long.

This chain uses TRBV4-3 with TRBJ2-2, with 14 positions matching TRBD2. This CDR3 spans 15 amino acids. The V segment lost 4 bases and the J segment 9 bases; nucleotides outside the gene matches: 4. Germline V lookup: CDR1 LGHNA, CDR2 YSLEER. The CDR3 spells CASSPTSGRARELFF. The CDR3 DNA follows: TGCGCCAGCAGCCCGACTAGCGGGAGGGCCCGGGAGCTGTTTTTT.

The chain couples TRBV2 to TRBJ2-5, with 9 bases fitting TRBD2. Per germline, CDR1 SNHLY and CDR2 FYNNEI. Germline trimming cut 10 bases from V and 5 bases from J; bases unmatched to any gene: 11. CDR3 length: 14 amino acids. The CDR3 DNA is TGTGCCACCCCAGAGGGGCGGGAGGGGGAGACCCAGTACTTC. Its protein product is CATPEGREGETQYF.

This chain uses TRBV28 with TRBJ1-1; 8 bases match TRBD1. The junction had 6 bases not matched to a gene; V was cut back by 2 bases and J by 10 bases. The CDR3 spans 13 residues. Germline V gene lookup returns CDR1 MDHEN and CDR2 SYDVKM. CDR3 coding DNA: TGTGCCAGCAGTTTAACAGGGGGTAGTGGAGCTTTCTTT. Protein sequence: CASSLTGGSGAFF.

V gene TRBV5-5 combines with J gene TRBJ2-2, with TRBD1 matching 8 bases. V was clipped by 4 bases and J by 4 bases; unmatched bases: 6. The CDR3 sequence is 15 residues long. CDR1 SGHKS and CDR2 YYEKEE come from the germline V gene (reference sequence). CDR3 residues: CASSRQGLSTGELFF. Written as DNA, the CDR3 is TGTGCCAGCAGCAGACAGGGGCTGAGCACCGGGGAGCTGTTTTTT.

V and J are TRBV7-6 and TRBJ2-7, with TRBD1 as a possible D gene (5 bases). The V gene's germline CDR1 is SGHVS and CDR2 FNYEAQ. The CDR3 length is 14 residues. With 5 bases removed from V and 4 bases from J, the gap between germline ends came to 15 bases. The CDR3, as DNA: TGTGCCAGCAGCCCGCCCATAAAGGGGTACGAGCAGTACTTC. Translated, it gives CASSPPIKGYEQYF.

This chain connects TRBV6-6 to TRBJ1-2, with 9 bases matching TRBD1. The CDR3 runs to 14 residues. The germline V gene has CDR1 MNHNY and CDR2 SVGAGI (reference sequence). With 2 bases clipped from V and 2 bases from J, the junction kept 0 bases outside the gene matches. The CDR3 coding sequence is TGTGCCAGCAGTTACGGGACAGGGAACTATGGCTACACCTTC. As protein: CASSYGTGNYGYTF.

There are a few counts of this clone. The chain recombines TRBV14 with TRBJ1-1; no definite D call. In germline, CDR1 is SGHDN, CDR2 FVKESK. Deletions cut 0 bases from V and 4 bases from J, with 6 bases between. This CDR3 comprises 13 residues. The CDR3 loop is CASSQDLGTEAFF. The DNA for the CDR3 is TGTGCCAGCAGCCAAGACCTAGGCACTGAAGCTTTCTTT. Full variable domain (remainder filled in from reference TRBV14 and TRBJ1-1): EAGVTQFPSHSVIEKGQTVTLRCDPISGHDNLYWYRRVMGKEIKFLLHFVKESKQDESGMPNNRFLAERTGGTYSTLKVQPAELEDSGVYFCASSQDLGTEAFFGQGTRLTVV.

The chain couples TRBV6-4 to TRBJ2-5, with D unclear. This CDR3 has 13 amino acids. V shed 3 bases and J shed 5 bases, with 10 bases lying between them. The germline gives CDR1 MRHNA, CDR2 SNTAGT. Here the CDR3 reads CASSEALWETQYF. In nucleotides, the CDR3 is TGTGCCAGCAGTGAGGCCCTTTGGGAGACCCAGTACTTC.

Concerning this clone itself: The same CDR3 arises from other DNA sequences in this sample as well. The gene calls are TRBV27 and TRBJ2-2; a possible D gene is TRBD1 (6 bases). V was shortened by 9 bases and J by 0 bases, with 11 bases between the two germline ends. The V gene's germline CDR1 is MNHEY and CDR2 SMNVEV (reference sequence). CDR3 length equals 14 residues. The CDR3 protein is CASCRTANTGELFF. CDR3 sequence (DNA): TGTGCCAGTTGTCGGACAGCGAACACCGGGGAGCTGTTTTTT.

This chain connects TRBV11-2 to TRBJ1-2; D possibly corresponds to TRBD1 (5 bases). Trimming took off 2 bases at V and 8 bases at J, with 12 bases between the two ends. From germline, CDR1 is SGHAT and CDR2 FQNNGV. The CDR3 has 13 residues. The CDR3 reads CASSLIQGEGYTF. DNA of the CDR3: TGTGCCAGCAGCTTAATCCAGGGCGAGGGCTACACCTTC. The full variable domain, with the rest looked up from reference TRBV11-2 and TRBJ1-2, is EAGVAQSPRYKIIEKRQSVAFWCNPISGHATLYWYQQILGQGPKLLIQFQNNGVVDDSQLPKDRFSAERLKGVDSTLKIQPAKLEDSAVYLCASSLIQGEGYTFGSGTRLTVV.

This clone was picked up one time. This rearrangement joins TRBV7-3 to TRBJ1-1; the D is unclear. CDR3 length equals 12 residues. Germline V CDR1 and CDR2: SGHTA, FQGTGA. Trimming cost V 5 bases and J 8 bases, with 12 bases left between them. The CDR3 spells CASSQLTREAFF. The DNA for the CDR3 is TGTGCCAGCAGCCAGTTGACGAGGGAAGCTTTCTTT.

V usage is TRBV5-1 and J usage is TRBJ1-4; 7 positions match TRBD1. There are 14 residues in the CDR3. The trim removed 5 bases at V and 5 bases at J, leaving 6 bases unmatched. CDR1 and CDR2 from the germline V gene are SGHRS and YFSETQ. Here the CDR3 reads CASREGQLNEKLFF. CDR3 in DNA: TGCGCCAGCAGGGAGGGACAGTTAAATGAAAAACTGTTTTTT.

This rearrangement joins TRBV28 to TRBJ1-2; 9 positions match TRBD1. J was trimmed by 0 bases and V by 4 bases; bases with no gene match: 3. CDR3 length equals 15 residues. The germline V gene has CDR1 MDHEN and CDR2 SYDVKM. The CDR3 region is CASSSWDRANYGYTF. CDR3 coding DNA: TGTGCCAGCAGTTCGTGGGACAGGGCTAACTATGGCTACACCTTC.

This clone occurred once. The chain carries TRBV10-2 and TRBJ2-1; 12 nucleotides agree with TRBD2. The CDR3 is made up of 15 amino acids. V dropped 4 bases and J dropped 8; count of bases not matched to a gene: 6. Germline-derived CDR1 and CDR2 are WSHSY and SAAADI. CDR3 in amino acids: CASSGLAGGPYEQFF. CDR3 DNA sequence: TGCGCCAGCAGTGGTCTAGCGGGAGGGCCCTATGAGCAGTTCTTC.

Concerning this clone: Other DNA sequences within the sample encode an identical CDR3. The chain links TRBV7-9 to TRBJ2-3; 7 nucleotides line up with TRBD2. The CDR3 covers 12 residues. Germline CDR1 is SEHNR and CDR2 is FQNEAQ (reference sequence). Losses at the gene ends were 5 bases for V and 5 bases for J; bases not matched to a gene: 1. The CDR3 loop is CASSPGGDTQYF. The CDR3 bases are TGTGCCAGCAGCCCGGGGGGAGATACGCAGTATTTT. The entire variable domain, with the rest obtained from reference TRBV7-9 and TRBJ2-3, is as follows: DTGVSQNPRHKITKRGQNVTFRCDPISEHNRLYWYRQTLGQGPEFLTYFQNEAQLEKSRLLSDRFSAERPKGSFSTLEIQRTEQGDSAMYLCASSPGGDTQYFGPGTRLTVL.

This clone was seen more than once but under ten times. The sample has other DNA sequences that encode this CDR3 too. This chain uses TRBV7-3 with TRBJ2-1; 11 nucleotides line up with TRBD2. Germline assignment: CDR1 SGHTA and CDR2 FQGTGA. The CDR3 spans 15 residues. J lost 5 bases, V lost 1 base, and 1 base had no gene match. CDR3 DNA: TGTGCCAGCAGCTTAAGTAGCGGGAGGGACAATGAGCAGTTCTTC. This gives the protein CASSLSSGRDNEQFF.